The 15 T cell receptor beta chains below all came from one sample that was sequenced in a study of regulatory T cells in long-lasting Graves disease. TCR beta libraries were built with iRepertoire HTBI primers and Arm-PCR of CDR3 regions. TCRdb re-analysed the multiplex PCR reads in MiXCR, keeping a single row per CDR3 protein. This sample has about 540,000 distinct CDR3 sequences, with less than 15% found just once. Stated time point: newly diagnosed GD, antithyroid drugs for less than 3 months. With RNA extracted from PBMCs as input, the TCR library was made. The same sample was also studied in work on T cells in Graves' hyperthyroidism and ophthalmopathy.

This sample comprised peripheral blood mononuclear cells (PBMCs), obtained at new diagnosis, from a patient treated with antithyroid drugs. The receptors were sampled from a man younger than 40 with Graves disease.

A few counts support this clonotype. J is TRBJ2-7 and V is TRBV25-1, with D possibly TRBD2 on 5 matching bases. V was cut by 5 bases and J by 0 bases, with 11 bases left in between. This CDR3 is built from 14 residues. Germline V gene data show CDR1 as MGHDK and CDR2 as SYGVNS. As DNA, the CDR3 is TGTGCCAGCAGTCCCGGACTGTACTCCTACGAGCAGTACTTC. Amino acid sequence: CASSPGLYSYEQYF.

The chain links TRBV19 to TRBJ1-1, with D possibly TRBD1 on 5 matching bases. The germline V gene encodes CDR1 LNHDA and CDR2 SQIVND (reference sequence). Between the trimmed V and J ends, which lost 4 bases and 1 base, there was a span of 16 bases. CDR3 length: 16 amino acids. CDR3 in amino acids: CASSTTHRSSNTEAFF. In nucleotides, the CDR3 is TGTGCCAGTAGTACAACCCACAGGTCCTCGAACACTGAAGCTTTCTTT.

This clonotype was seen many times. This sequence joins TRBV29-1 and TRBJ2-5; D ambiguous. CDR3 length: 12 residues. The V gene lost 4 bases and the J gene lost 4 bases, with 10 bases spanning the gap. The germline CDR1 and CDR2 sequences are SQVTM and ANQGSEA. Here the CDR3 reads CSVVSQPETQYF. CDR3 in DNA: TGCAGCGTTGTTTCACAGCCAGAGACCCAGTACTTC.

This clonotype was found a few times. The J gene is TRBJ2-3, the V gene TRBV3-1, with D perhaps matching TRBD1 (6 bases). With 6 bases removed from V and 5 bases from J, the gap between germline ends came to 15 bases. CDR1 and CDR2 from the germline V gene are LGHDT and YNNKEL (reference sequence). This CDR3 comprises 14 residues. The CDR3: CASSSRGGEDTQYF. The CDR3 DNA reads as TGTGCCAGCAGTTCCAGGGGCGGAGAAGATACGCAGTATTTT.

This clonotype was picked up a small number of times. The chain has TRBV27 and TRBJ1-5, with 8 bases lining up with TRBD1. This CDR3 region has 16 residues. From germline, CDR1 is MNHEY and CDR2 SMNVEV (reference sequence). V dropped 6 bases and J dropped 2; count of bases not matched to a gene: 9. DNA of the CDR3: TGTGCCAGCAGCCCGAGCAGGGGACAGGGCAATCAGCCCCAGCATTTT. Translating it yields CASSPSRGQGNQPQHF.

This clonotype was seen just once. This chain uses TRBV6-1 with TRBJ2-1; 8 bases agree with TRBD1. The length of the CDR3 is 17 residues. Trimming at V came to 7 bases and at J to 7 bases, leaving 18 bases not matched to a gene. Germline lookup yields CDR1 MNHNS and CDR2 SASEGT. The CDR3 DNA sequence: TGTGCCAGCATAGACAGGGGACTGCTCACGGAGACGAATGAGCAGTTCTTC. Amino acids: CASIDRGLLTETNEQFF.

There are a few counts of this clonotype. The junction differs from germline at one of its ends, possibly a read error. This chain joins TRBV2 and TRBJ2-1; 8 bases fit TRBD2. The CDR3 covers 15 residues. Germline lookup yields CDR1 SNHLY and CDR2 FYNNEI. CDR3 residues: CASRPSGSLRGEQLF. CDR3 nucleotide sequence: TGTGCCAGCAGGCCCAGCGGGAGCCTAAGAGGGGAGCAGCTCTTC.

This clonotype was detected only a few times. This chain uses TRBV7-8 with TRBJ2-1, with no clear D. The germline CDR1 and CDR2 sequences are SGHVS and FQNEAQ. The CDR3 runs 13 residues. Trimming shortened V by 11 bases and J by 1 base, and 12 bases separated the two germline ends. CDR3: CAFTLGSYNEQFF. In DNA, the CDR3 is TGTGCCTTCACTCTAGGATCCTACAATGAGCAGTTCTTC. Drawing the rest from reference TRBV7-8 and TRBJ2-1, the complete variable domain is GAGVSQSPRYKVAKRGQDVALRCDPISGHVSLFWYQQALGQGPEFLTYFQNEAQLDKSGLPSDRFFAERPEGSVSTLKIQRTQQEDSAVYLCAFTLGSYNEQFFGPGTRLTVL.

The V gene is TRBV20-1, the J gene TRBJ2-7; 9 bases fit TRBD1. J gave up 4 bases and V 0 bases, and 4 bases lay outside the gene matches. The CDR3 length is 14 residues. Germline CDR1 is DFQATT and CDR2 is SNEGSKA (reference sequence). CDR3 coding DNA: TGCAGTGCTAGAGAAGGGACAGGGAAATACGAGCAGTACTTC. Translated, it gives CSAREGTGKYEQYF.

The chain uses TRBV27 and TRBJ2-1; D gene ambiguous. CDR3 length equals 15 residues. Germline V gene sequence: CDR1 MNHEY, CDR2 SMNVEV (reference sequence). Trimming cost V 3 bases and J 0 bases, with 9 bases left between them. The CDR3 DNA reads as TGTGCCAGCAGTTTCAGCTGGGGCTCCTACAATGAGCAGTTCTTC. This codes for CASSFSWGSYNEQFF.

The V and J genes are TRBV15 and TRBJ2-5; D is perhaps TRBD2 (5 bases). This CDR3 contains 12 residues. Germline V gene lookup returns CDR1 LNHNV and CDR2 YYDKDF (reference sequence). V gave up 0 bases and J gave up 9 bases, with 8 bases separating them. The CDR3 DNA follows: TGTGCCACCAGCAGAGAAGTCGGGGCCCAGTACTTC. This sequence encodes CATSREVGAQYF.

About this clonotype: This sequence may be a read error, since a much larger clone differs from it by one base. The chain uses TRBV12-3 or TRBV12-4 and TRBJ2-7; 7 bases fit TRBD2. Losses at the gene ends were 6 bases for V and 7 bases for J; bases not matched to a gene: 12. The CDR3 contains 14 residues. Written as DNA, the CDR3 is TGTGCCAGCAGCCCGATGGGGGAGGGATATGAGCAGTACTTC. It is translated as CASSPMGEGYEQYF.

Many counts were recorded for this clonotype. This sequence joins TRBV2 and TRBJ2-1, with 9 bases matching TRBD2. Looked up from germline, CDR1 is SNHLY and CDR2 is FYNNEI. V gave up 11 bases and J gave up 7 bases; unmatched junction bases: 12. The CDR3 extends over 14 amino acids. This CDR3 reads CAEASGKRGNEQFF. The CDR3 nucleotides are TGTGCCGAGGCTAGCGGGAAAAGGGGGAATGAGCAGTTCTTC.

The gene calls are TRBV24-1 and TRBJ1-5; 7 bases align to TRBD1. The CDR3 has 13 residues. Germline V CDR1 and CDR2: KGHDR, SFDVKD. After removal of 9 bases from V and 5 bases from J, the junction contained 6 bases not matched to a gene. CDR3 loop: CATSGQSYQPQHF. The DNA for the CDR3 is TGTGCCACCTCGGGACAGTCTTATCAGCCCCAGCATTTT.

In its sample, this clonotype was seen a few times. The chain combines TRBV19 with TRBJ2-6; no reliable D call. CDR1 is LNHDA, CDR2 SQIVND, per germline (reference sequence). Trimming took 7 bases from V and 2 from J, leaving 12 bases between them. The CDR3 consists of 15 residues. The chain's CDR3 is CASTKHRAGANVLTF. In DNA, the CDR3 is TGTGCCAGTACCAAACACCGGGCTGGGGCCAACGTCCTGACTTTC.